This T cell receptor (beta chain) was sequenced for a study of blood T cells in healthy people across ages (dated by TCRdb to between 2014 and 2017). Study-wide context: Template switching captured roughly one uniquely barcoded TCR beta cDNA molecule per two T cells in model experiments. The donors were split into four age groups: young (average 16 years), middle-aged (roughly 39), aged (approximately 60) and long-lived (roughly 80). To avoid experimental bias, donors of different ages were spread randomly across the sequencing lanes. To track age-related changes in TCR beta repertoire diversity, the study relied on deep sequencing normalized with unique cDNA molecular identifiers. The study analyzed two additional independent replicas of 1 million unique cDNA reads from the same blood draw for two donors, one aged 18 to 30 and one aged 80 or older. Overall study outcomes, separate from this receptor: Since profiling was done on bulk unsorted PBMCs, naive and antigen-experienced compartments could not be conclusively compared. Observed TCR beta diversity per million T cells fell roughly linearly with age, and a significant reduction was already apparent by age around 40. Estimates of total diversity from one million sequenced T cells were regarded as lower bounds and underestimates. Compared with the aged group, the long-lived group had more naive CD4+ T cells, fewer expanded clones and increased TCR diversity, suggesting age selection. A strong correlation was found between observed TCR beta diversity and the percentage of naive T cells measured by flow cytometry. Donor CMV infection status was unknown, potentially confounding age-related changes in expanded clonotypes.

Receptor libraries were prepared by 5' RACE. Sequencing was performed on an Illumina HiSeq 2500. A second PCR of about 6 to 12 cycles was run with a J-beta primer mix and a sample-barcoded 5' primer. A template-switch 5' adaptor carrying 12 random nucleotides introduced a unique molecular identifier onto each TCR beta cDNA molecule. At least 2.5 million CDR3-containing paired-end reads were obtained from each sample. The Mint cDNA synthesis kit, primed by a TRBC-specific oligonucleotide, was used to synthesize first-strand cDNA from all RNA. After uracil-DNA glycosylase treatment, a first 18-cycle PCR used universal primers M1SS and BC2_uni_R on all cDNA. Per the source publication's procedure: Normalization of each sample was performed by random selection of 1 million high-quality reads, each carrying a distinct molecular identifier. Instead of being binned into consensus sequences, reads that shared molecular identifiers were thrown out. CDR3 identification, clonotype clustering and error correction used MiTCR with a Q25 quality threshold and the strictest error-elimination algorithm. A nonparametric unseen species model using Euler transformation provided a lower-bound estimate of total TCR beta diversity. TCRdb reprocessing: public reads trimmed at Q25 with fastp, clones called with MiXCR, in-frame beta chains kept. Rows are combined by CDR3 protein, so each entry shows the most common genes and DNA. The authors' filters were not applied to this entry. Present in this sample are around 900,000 distinct CDR3 sequences, just over 50% of which were seen just once. Roughly a fifth of the sample comes from the top ten.

Turning to this clonotype: The antigen it binds to is not known. Base qualities were left out, and no much larger clone turns up one base away.

Donors were a few dozen systemically healthy Caucasian individuals from Russia aged 6 to 90 years. Ten milliliters of peripheral blood were drawn from each donor into EDTA-treated Vacutainer tubes. Ficoll-Paque density-gradient centrifugation was used to isolate PBMCs, with at least 6 million obtained per sample. Total RNA, at least 6 micrograms per sample, was extracted from PBMCs with Trizol reagent. For every donor, an aliquot of PBMCs went through flow cytometry to measure the percentages of naive CD45RAhigh/CD27high T cells. From the cysteine through the phenylalanine, the CDR3 covers 16 amino acids. The read is trimmed to its CDR3 DNA, 48 bases read in frame from base 1. The germline V gene specifies ENHRY as CDR1 and SYGVKD as CDR2. Germline trimming amounts to 4 bases on V and 5 bases on J, with 9 as the count of junction bases outside the gene matches.

Rearrangement joined TRBV10-3 to TRBJ2-2; the junction holds 8 bases that match TRBD2. Input material: blood. The clonotype was recovered from a woman aged 55-69 years in good health. The CDR3 region reads CAISALAGGRTGELFF. The DNA sequence reads TGTGCCATCAGTGCTTTGGCGGGAGGCAGGACCGGGGAGCTGTTTTTT.